The present entry profiles one TCR beta chain with its context. How the authors handled the data: The assay estimated nucleated cells by amplifying reference gene primers. Measured with immunoSEQ multiplex PCR; TCRdb has only the in-frame clones, and not every one. That table is the source of V, J and clone size, and D and trimming were worked out from the DNA. The sample contains under 200,000 clones, around nine tenths of which appear only once. This record belongs to a study of blood T cell repertoires in COVID-19. Study-wide background: The analysed material was cDNA or gDNA that came from T cells, B-cell-depleted T cells, or PBMCs.

This CDR3 spans 18 amino acids. Germline V lookup: CDR1 MNHEY, CDR2 SVGEGT. V gave up 0 bases and J gave up 5 bases, with 20 bases separating them. This TCR derives from a man in his sixties or seventies with acute or convalescent COVID-19. The sequenced material came from peripheral blood. This chain connects TRBV6-2 or TRBV6-3 to TRBJ2-1; TRBD1 is a possible D gene (6 bases). The CDR3 loop is CASSYSSRRGGEDNEQFF. For the CDR3, the DNA is TGTGCCAGCAGTTACTCGAGTCGTCGTGGGGGCGAAGACAATGAGCAGTTCTTC.